The 7 T cell receptor beta chains given below trace back to one sample, sequenced in a study of blood T cell repertoires in COVID-19. Only in-frame clones appear in the TCRdb table, and some are missing; sequencing was by immunoSEQ multiplex PCR. The table lists around 80,000 clones, around 87% of them singletons, with 7.5% to 9.5% in the top ten. Specimen: peripheral blood. Receptors originate from an older man with active or convalescent COVID-19.

This rearrangement joins TRBV5-1 to TRBJ2-1, with 12 positions matching TRBD2. With 2 bases clipped from V and 7 bases from J, the junction kept 13 bases outside the gene matches. The CDR3 spans 18 residues. From germline, CDR1 is SGHRS and CDR2 YFSETQ. The CDR3 DNA reads as TGCGCCAGCAGCTTTAAGACTAGCGGGAGATTCTTGGTAAATGAGCAGTTCTTC. It codes for CASSFKTSGRFLVNEQFF.

V usage is TRBV14 and J usage is TRBJ1-2; TRBD1 aligns across 7 bases. Germline trimming cut 3 bases from V and 0 bases from J; bases unmatched to any gene: 1. Germline CDR1 is SGHDN and CDR2 is FVKESK. The CDR3 runs 14 residues. The CDR3 sequence is CASSQTGPNYGYTF. CDR3 coding DNA: TGTGCCAGCAGCCAGACAGGGCCTAACTATGGCTACACCTTC.

The chain couples TRBV12-3 or TRBV12-4 to TRBJ1-1, with D uncertain. The CDR3 is 13 residues long. V gave up 5 bases and J gave up 2 bases, with 9 bases separating them. The CDR3 DNA is TGTGCCAGCAGTATCGTGTCCAACACTGAAGCTTTCTTT. Its translation is CASSIVSNTEAFF.

This clone has more than one count but fewer than ten. The rearrangement uses TRBV19 and TRBJ2-1, with 12 nucleotides matching TRBD2. CDR3 length: 13 residues. After removal of 10 bases from V and 6 bases from J, the junction contained 4 bases not matched to a gene. Germline CDR1 LNHDA, CDR2 SQIVND (reference sequence). Here the CDR3 DNA reads TGTGCCACCAGACTAGCGGGAGTCAATGAGCAGTTCTTC. This sequence encodes CATRLAGVNEQFF. The variable domain in full, with the rest retrieved from reference TRBV19 and TRBJ2-1, is DGGITQSPKYLFRKEGQNVTLSCEQNLNHDAMYWYRQDPGQGLRLIYYSQIVNDFQKGDIAEGYSVSREKKESFPLTVTSAQKNPTAFYLCATRLAGVNEQFFGPGTRLTVL.

The chain links TRBV2 to TRBJ2-5; 13 nucleotides align to TRBD2. This CDR3 is built from 16 residues. The V gene's germline CDR1 is SNHLY and CDR2 FYNNEI. J lost 5 bases, V lost 6 bases, and 9 bases had no gene match. The CDR3 region is CASSGLAGATRETQYF. The CDR3, as DNA: TGTGCCAGCAGCGGACTAGCGGGGGCCACCAGGGAGACCCAGTACTTC.

J is TRBJ2-1 and V is TRBV7-2; TRBD2 matches 7 bases. The germline V gene encodes CDR1 SGHTA and CDR2 FQGNSA. This CDR3 has 15 residues. Unmatched junction bases numbered 3, after V lost 2 bases and J lost 2 bases. CDR3 sequence reads: CASSLSGAAYNEQFF. CDR3 sequence (DNA): TGTGCCAGCAGCTTAAGCGGGGCCGCCTACAATGAGCAGTTCTTC.

This chain connects TRBV5-1 to TRBJ1-6; D is unclear. The germline V gene encodes CDR1 SGHRS and CDR2 YFSETQ. Trimming pared 2 bases from V and 9 bases from J, leaving 18 bases between. There are 16 residues in the CDR3. DNA for the CDR3: TGCGCCAGCAGCTTCACGACCAGCCCCGAGGGTTCACCCCTCCACTTT. Protein product: CASSFTTSPEGSPLHF.